This TCR beta chain emerged from a study of cytomegalovirus exposure and HLA in healthy donors (dated by TCRdb to 2016 to 2017). Regarding the study in general: According to a later analysis, the approximately 130 validation repertoires were produced on the same platform as the 666 repertoires of the first cohort. The aim of the study was to test whether cataloging public T cell receptors could identify signatures of past pathogen exposure. Along with the roughly 670-subject first cohort, a separate validation cohort of 120 different subjects was used. To predict cytomegalovirus infection status, the study combined high-throughput TCR immunosequencing, statistical association of individual TCRs with disease status, and machine learning.

Concerning this clone: Its antigen is still unknown. The record has no base qualities; no much larger clone is one base away.

V is clipped by 4 bases and J by 4 bases, and the sequence between their germline boundaries is 14 bases long. Looking up the germline V gene yields CDR1 SGHRS and CDR2 YFSETQ. Taken from cysteine to phenylalanine, the CDR3 has 15 residues. Left in the record is the CDR3 DNA by itself, 45 bases read in frame from the first base. Study-wide conclusions, independent of this receptor: The validation cohort had no HLA typing available for a later analysis, so co-occurrence within that cohort was assessed over all 120 or so repertoires. The authors suggested that the approach could potentially be generalized to other disease states and immunological phenotypes. The study listed 164 TCR beta chains as associated with cytomegalovirus. The classifier was reported to diagnose cytomegalovirus status with high specificity and sensitivity in both the original cohort and the validation cohort. Of the cluster scores, roughly 93% were above 0 in a later analysis, which found that TCRs clustered in the first cohort also tended to co-occur in the 120 or so validation repertoires. Three of the identified cytomegalovirus-associated TCR beta chains were confirmed in vitro to be specific for cytomegalovirus antigens. While some public TCRs were present in many individuals, most TCR sequences turned up only very rarely across donors.

Separate from the approximately 700-subject first cohort, the validation cohort of about 130 subjects was the group to which the donors belonged. Library preparation used the immunoSEQ multiplex PCR assay. The paper's processing steps were these. To diagnose cytomegalovirus status from the catalog of TCR beta chain sequences, a statistical classification framework was built. In TCRdb, the immuneACCESS table is reduced to in-frame sequences with V and J assigned. These tables do not hold every clone; where another copy was compared, an unresolved V gene accounts for under half, and the others remain unexplained. That table supplies the V and J calls and clone size; D and trimming were determined from the DNA. The sample has about 240,000 clones on record, 86% of them singletons. Clones ranked in the top ten supply around 1.2% of the sample.

This receptor chain uses TRBV5-1 and TRBJ1-4; the D segment could be TRBD1, given 6 matching bases. The sequenced sample consisted of PBMCs. The clonotype was recovered from a woman aged 25 to 45 in good health and CMV-seropositive. Here the CDR3 is given as CASSGTGTNNEKLFF. The DNA is as follows: TGCGCCAGCAGCGGCACAGGGACTAATAATGAAAAACTGTTTTTT.